A selection of T cell receptor beta chains follows, all from one sample in a study of long-term antiretroviral therapy in people with HIV. The data were produced by immunoSEQ multiplex PCR, yet TCRdb's version contains in-frame clones alone and is incomplete. The sample records around 21,000 clones, approximately 80% being singletons. The starting material was unsorted PBMCs, obtained 0.1 years before starting antiretroviral therapy. The receptors originated from a man aged 40-49 years with HIV. The CDR3 runs from the conserved cysteine through the conserved F or W. The D gene is left open where the match is weak. Only part of the rows carry a size: once, few, many, or a class if the clone is expanded.

v_call	d_call	clone_size	cdr3_length	j_call	cdr3_nt	cdr3_aa
TRBV6-1	NA	NA	13	TRBJ2-7	TGTGCCAGCAGTCCCTGGGACGTGGACGAGCAGTACTTC	CASSPWDVDEQYF
TRBV28	NA	NA	12	TRBJ1-6	TGTGCCAGCAGTTGGAGGCATTTACCCCTCCACTTT	CASSWRHLPLHF
TRBV20-1	NA	few	11	TRBJ1-2	TGCAGTGCTAGGGCGGGTTATGGCTACACCTTC	CSARAGYGYTF
TRBV7-2	TRBD2	NA	14	TRBJ2-7	TGTGCCAGCAGCTTTCTAGCGGGGGCCTACGAGCAGTACTTC	CASSFLAGAYEQYF
TRBV7-3	NA	few	14	TRBJ1-6	TGTGCCAGCAGCTTGACAGTACTTAATTCACCCCTCCACTTT	CASSLTVLNSPLHF
TRBV2	NA	NA	12	TRBJ2-7	TGTGCCAGCACTGCCTACGGGGGTGGGCAGTACTTC	CASTAYGGGQYF
TRBV6-1	TRBD1	NA	17	TRBJ1-5	TGTGCCAGCAGTGAAGTGGGACAGGGACGGGGCGAGCAGCCCCAGCATTTT	CASSEVGQGRGEQPQHF
TRBV9	NA	NA	13	TRBJ2-1	TGTGCCAGCAAAGGGCAGCCCCGAGATGAGCAGTTCTTC	CASKGQPRDEQFF
TRBV6-5	TRBD2	NA	13	TRBJ2-7	TGTGCCAGCAGTTACGGGCCGCGGGGGGAGCAGTACTTC	CASSYGPRGEQYF
TRBV18	NA	NA	14	TRBJ2-5	TGTGCCAGCTCACCAACGGACGCCTTAAGGACCCAGTACTTC	CASSPTDALRTQYF
TRBV2	NA	NA	15	TRBJ2-6	TGTGCCAGCAGTGAACAGGGAACGGGGGCCAACGTCCTGACTTTC	CASSEQGTGANVLTF
TRBV28	NA	once	15	TRBJ1-1	TGTGCCAGCAGGGGGGTGGGGCAGCTGAACACTGAAGCTTTCTTT	CASRGVGQLNTEAFF
TRBV9	TRBD2	NA	15	TRBJ2-7	TGTGCCAGCAGCGCCACCGGGACTAAACCTTACGAGCAGTACTTC	CASSATGTKPYEQYF
TRBV19	NA	NA	14	TRBJ2-7	TGTGCCAGTAGTGTGGGCTTTAGGACCTACGAGCAGTACTTC	CASSVGFRTYEQYF
TRBV23-1	NA	NA	14	TRBJ2-1	TGCGCCAGCAGTCAATCAGCGAGGGGCAATGAGCAGTTCTTC	CASSQSARGNEQFF
TRBV9	NA	NA	15	TRBJ2-3	TGTGCCAGCAGCGTAAAAGGGTATTACACAGATACGCAGTATTTT	CASSVKGYYTDTQYF
TRBV7-2	TRBD2	NA	15	TRBJ2-7	TGTGCCAGCAGCTTAAGACTAGCGGGAGGAGACGAGCAGTACTTC	CASSLRLAGGDEQYF
TRBV14	NA	NA	13	TRBJ2-7	TGTGCCAGCAGCCAAGCCGACTCCTACGAGCAGTACTTC	CASSQADSYEQYF
TRBV7-8	NA	NA	15	TRBJ2-2	TGTGCCAGCAGCCCCTACAGGGACCACACCGGGGAGCTGTTTTTT	CASSPYRDHTGELFF
TRBV9	NA	NA	16	TRBJ2-1	TGTGCCAGCAGCCCCCCGGGCCGAGGGACGGGCAATGAGCAGTTCTTC	CASSPPGRGTGNEQFF
TRBV28	TRBD1	few	15	TRBJ1-4	TGTGCCAGCAGAATTTCCGGGACAGAAAATGAAAAACTGTTTTTT	CASRISGTENEKLFF
TRBV4-3	NA	few	14	TRBJ1-1	TGCGCCAGCAGCCTCGGGACCGCGGGGACTGAAGCTTTCTTT	CASSLGTAGTEAFF
TRBV5-4	NA	NA	13	TRBJ2-7	TGTGCCAGCAGCTCCCGGGACCGCTACGAGCAGTACTTC	CASSSRDRYEQYF
TRBV27	NA	few	16	TRBJ1-5	TGTGCCAGCAGTTTCTCCTCCGCCTCAGGGCATCAGCCCCAGCATTTT	CASSFSSASGHQPQHF
TRBV28	NA	NA	15	TRBJ1-2	TGTGCCAGCAGTTTTTTTTCAGGGCGGTTGCTTGGCTACACCTTC	CASSFFSGRLLGYTF
TRBV5-4	NA	NA	16	TRBJ2-1	TGTGCCAGCAGCTTGGCCATAAAGGGCTCCTACAATGAGCAGTTCTTC	CASSLAIKGSYNEQFF